This TCR beta chain was observed in a study of radiotherapy plus CTLA-4 blockade in lung cancer listed by TCRdb under 2018. The study in broad terms: Among the enrolled patients, about 19% had an objective response, and around 31% reached disease control. What the study reported, not specific to this receptor: TCR clones derived from tumors expanded in peripheral blood after treatment with radiotherapy and ipilimumab. The strongest predictors of response were reported to be early dynamic shifts in blood T cell clones along with a rise in serum interferon-beta following radiation.

A word on this clone: This clone's antigen is unknown. Within one base of it there is no much larger clone, and no base qualities were kept.

The study tested focal radiation therapy combined with CTLA-4 blockade (ipilimumab) in patients with chemo-refractory metastatic non-small-cell lung cancer. The CDR3 runs 14 residues from the cysteine to the phenylalanine. The CDR3 DNA has 42 bases and is translated from base 1. A distance of 12 bases separates the germline ends of V and J, which lose 2 bases and 4 bases respectively. Sequences SGHTA (CDR1) and FQGTGA (CDR2) are obtained from the germline V gene. Preparation of the library involved the immunoSEQ multiplex PCR assay. Drawn from immuneACCESS, this table holds only the in-frame rearrangements with V and J called that TCRdb kept. Clones are partly lost; checked studies trace under half to an unresolved V gene and leave the rest unexplained. This sample holds 35,000 or so clones; about 85% were observed only once. About 6% of the sample lies in the top ten.

The chain is made from TRBV7-3 and TRBJ2-7, with a weak D call of TRBD2 (6 bases match). This TCR was recovered from a human donor with non-small cell lung cancer who had stable disease on radiotherapy plus ipilimumab. The sequences come from peripheral blood, collected from a patient treated with radiotherapy plus ipilimumab. The CDR3 amino acid sequence is: CASSLGGSEYEQYF. The DNA is as follows: TGTGCCAGCAGCTTAGGGGGGTCGGAGTACGAGCAGTACTTC.